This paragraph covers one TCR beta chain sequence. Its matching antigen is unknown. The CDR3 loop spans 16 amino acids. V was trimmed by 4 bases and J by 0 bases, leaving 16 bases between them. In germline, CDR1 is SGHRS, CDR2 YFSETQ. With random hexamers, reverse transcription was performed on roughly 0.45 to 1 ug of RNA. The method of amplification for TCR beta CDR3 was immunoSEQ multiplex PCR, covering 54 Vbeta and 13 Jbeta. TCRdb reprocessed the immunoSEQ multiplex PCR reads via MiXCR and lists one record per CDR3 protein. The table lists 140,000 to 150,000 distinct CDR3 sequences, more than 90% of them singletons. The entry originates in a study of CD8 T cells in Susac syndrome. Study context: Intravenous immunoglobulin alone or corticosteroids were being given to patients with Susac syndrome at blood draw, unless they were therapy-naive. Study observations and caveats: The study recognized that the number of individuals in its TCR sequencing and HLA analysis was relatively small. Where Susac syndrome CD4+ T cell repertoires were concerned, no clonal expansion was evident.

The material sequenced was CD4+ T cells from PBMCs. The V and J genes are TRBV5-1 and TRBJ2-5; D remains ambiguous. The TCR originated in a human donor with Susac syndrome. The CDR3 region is CASSPRGGRYQETQYF. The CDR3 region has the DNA TGCGCCAGCAGCCCCCGAGGCGGCAGATACCAAGAGACCCAGTACTTC.